This T cell receptor beta chain was sequenced during a study of blood T cell repertoires in COVID-19. Study context: The origin of the acute and convalescent COVID-19 samples was the United States, Italy and Spain.

Trimming at V came to 1 base and at J to 11 bases, leaving 4 bases not matched to a gene. The CDR3 loop spans 13 amino acids. CDR1 and CDR2 from the germline V gene are SGDLS and YYNGEE. In the original analysis: Amplified reference gene primers provided the basis for estimating nucleated cell counts. The data were produced by immunoSEQ multiplex PCR, yet TCRdb's version contains in-frame clones alone and is incomplete. Clone size and the V and J calls come from that table; the DNA yielded D and trimming. The profile shows 200,000 or so clones, about four fifths of them singletons. This receptor was taken from a woman at least 80 years old with COVID-19, enrolled during active disease. The sequencing sample was made of peripheral blood. The genes are TRBV9 and TRBJ1-1; 11 nucleotides match TRBD1. CDR3: CASSVRGQGEAFF. The CDR3, as DNA: TGTGCCAGCAGCGTAAGGGGACAGGGGGAGGCTTTCTTT.